Listed here are 21 T cell receptor beta chains from one sample, sequenced in a study of cytomegalovirus exposure and HLA in healthy donors. TCRdb keeps only in-frame clones here, not all; method: immunoSEQ multiplex PCR. This sample has tens of thousands of clones, with almost 97% found just once. The specimen was PBMCs. These receptors all come from a woman younger than 30 in good health and CMV-seronegative.

This chain uses TRBV19 with TRBJ2-5, with D hard to call. Germline assignment: CDR1 LNHDA and CDR2 SQIVND (reference sequence). The V and J ends lost 2 bases and 1 base respectively, with 17 bases between them. The CDR3 is 17 amino acids. Here the CDR3 reads CASSIRLGSSSQETQYF. The CDR3 DNA follows: TGTGCCAGTAGTATACGGCTAGGCTCATCCAGCCAAGAGACCCAGTACTTC.

The V gene is TRBV9, the J gene TRBJ2-7, with 7 bases identical to TRBD2. In germline, CDR1 is SGDLS, CDR2 YYNGEE. The length of the CDR3 is 12 residues. Trimming cost V 4 bases and J 3 bases; bases outside gene matches: 1. The CDR3 loop reads CASSPGGYEQYF. The CDR3 coding sequence is TGTGCCAGCAGCCCGGGGGGCTACGAGCAGTACTTC. Using reference TRBV9 and TRBJ2-7 for the parts outside the CDR3, the full variable domain is DSGVTQTPKHLITATGQRVTLRCSPRSGDLSVYWYQQSLDQGLQFLIQYYNGEERAKGNILERFSAQQFPDLHSELNLSSLELGDSALYFCASSPGGYEQYFGPGTRLTVT.

This clone was detected once. The V gene is TRBV5-1, the J gene TRBJ2-2; TRBD2 matches at 10 bases. V gave up 4 bases and J gave up 6 bases; unmatched junction bases: 12. Germline CDR1 SGHRS, CDR2 YFSETQ. This CDR3 has 17 amino acids. CDR3 DNA sequence: TGCGCCAGCAGCCCCCCCCAGCTAGCGGGAGTGTCCGGGGAGCTGTTTTTT. It translates to CASSPPQLAGVSGELFF.

The chain recombines TRBV7-2 with TRBJ1-5; no clear D. V lost 2 bases to trimming and J lost 4 bases, with 6 bases between them. CDR1 is SGHTA and CDR2 is FQGNSA in the germline V gene. This CDR3 has 13 amino acids. The CDR3 DNA is TGTGCCAGCAGCTTATGGGCAAATCAGCCCCAGCATTTT. Amino acids: CASSLWANQPQHF.

The J gene is TRBJ1-3, the V gene TRBV7-2, with 8 bases matching TRBD1. From germline, CDR1 is SGHTA and CDR2 FQGNSA. J was trimmed by 3 bases and V by 2 bases; bases with no gene match: 12. The CDR3 is 18 amino acids. In DNA, the CDR3 is TGTGCCAGCAGCTTAACCGGGAGGCAGGGGGCAAGTGGAAACACCATATATTTT. It codes for CASSLTGRQGASGNTIYF.

V and J are TRBV5-1 and TRBJ2-3; TRBD2 matches at 7 bases. The CDR3 totals 15 residues. Per the germline V gene, CDR1 is SGHRS and CDR2 is YFSETQ. V lost 6 bases to trimming and J lost 7 bases; unmatched junction nucleotides: 14. CDR3 protein: CASTPGGRALHTQYF. CDR3 bases: TGCGCCAGCACCCCCGGGGGGAGGGCCCTCCATACGCAGTATTTT.

The chain uses TRBV30 and TRBJ1-2; the D gene is possibly TRBD1 (5 bases). The CDR3 is made up of 14 amino acids. Germline V CDR1 and CDR2: GTSNPN, SVGIG (reference sequence). V gave up 4 bases and J gave up 8 bases, with 20 bases separating them. The CDR3 DNA reads TGTGCCTGGAAAACCGGGGGACGGGGTAGGGGCTACACCTTC. Amino acid sequence: CAWKTGGRGRGYTF.

This chain joins TRBV5-4 and TRBJ2-3; D is unclear. Trimming pared 2 bases from V and 0 bases from J, leaving 10 bases between. In germline, CDR1 is SGHNT, CDR2 YYREEE (reference sequence). The CDR3 has 15 amino acids. CDR3: CASSFGGTSTDTQYF. The CDR3 DNA sequence: TGTGCCAGCAGCTTTGGCGGCACGAGCACAGATACGCAGTATTTT.

The chain uses TRBV28 and TRBJ1-2; D is uncertain. The CDR3 covers 12 residues. Germline V lookup: CDR1 MDHEN, CDR2 SYDVKM. The V end lost 5 bases, the J end lost 4 bases, and 8 bases lay between the germline ends. The CDR3 coding sequence is TGTGCCAGCAGTGAGCAGGTCTATGGCTACACCTTC. Residues: CASSEQVYGYTF.

V is TRBV4-2 and J is TRBJ2-3; TRBD2 aligns across 10 bases. V was clipped by 4 bases and J by 9 bases; unmatched bases: 25. From germline, CDR1 is LGHNA and CDR2 YNFKEQ. The CDR3 loop spans 20 amino acids. The CDR3, as DNA: TGTGCCAGCAGCCCCACACCCCAGGGTAGAGCGGGAGGGCCGGGGTGGACGCAGTATTTT. Translated: CASSPTPQGRAGGPGWTQYF.

The V call is TRBV30, the J call TRBJ2-3, with a possible D match to TRBD1 (5 bases). With 0 bases removed from V and 2 bases from J, the gap between germline ends came to 9 bases. This CDR3 is 14 amino acids long. Germline assignment: CDR1 GTSNPN and CDR2 SVGIG (reference sequence). DNA for the CDR3: TGTGCCTGGAGTGTGGGGCGCAACACAGATACGCAGTATTTT. This encodes CAWSVGRNTDTQYF.

J is TRBJ2-1 and V is TRBV7-2; 7 bases agree with TRBD2. The CDR3 sequence is 14 residues long. Germline V gene data show CDR1 as SGHTA and CDR2 as FQGNSA. The ends lost 5 bases at V and 10 bases at J; junction bases unmatched: 11. CDR3 DNA: TGTGCCAGCAGCCCCATGGCGGGGGTGGGGGAGCAGTTCTTC. Translating it yields CASSPMAGVGEQFF.

The rearrangement links TRBV7-9 to TRBJ2-3, with D possibly being TRBD1 (6 bases). With 2 bases removed from V and 3 bases from J, the gap between germline ends came to 9 bases. CDR1 SEHNR and CDR2 FQNEAQ come from the germline V gene (reference sequence). CDR3 length: 14 amino acids. This CDR3 reads CASSLPGATDTQYF. The DNA of the CDR3 is TGTGCCAGCAGCTTACCAGGGGCAACAGATACGCAGTATTTT.

The chain links TRBV5-6 to TRBJ1-3; 8 bases match TRBD1. The germline V gene encodes CDR1 SGHDT and CDR2 YYEEEE. Trimming at V came to 1 base and at J to 0 bases, leaving 6 bases not matched to a gene. The CDR3 extends over 17 amino acids. CDR3 loop: CASSLFLGQDSGNTIYF. CDR3 sequence (DNA): TGTGCCAGCAGCTTGTTCCTGGGACAGGACTCTGGAAACACCATATATTTT.

This chain uses TRBV7-8 with TRBJ2-5, with D possibly being TRBD1 (6 bases). The CDR3 is 15 amino acids. V was pared by 2 bases and J by 5 bases, with 15 bases between. Germline assignment: CDR1 SGHVS and CDR2 FQNEAQ. The CDR3 bases are TGTGCCAGCAGCTTATCTGGGGGCGGTAGGGAGACCCAGTACTTC. This translates into CASSLSGGGRETQYF.

The rearrangement joins TRBV7-2 to TRBJ1-3; TRBD1 matches 7 bases. Unmatched junction bases numbered 3, after V lost 6 bases and J lost 4 bases. The length of the CDR3 is 13 residues. From germline, CDR1 is SGHTA and CDR2 FQGNSA. CDR3: CASSRGQGNTIYF. CDR3 DNA sequence: TGTGCCAGCAGTCGGGGACAGGGAAACACCATATATTTT. The complete variable domain, with remaining parts taken from reference TRBV7-2 and TRBJ1-3, reads GAGVSQSPSNKVTEKGKDVELRCDPISGHTALYWYRQSLGQGLEFLIYFQGNSAPDKSGLPSDRFSAERTGGSVSTLTIQRTQQEDSAVYLCASSRGQGNTIYFGEGSWLTVV.

This chain links TRBV4-3 with TRBJ2-6, with 7 bases identical to TRBD1. The CDR3 length is 17 residues. The ends lost 0 bases at V and 3 bases at J; junction bases unmatched: 5. The germline CDR1 and CDR2 sequences are LGHNA and YSLEER. The CDR3 here is CASSQERGGGGANVLTF. The DNA of the CDR3 is TGCGCCAGCAGCCAAGAGAGAGGGGGCGGTGGGGCCAACGTCCTGACTTTC.

To note about this clone: The junction differs from germline at one of its ends, possibly a read error. This chain connects TRBV7-6 to TRBJ1-2; perhaps TRBD1 as D (5 bases). The CDR3 totals 16 residues. Looked up from germline, CDR1 is SGHVS and CDR2 is FNYEAQ. This chain's CDR3 is CGSSLARGPSNYGYTF. DNA for the CDR3: TGTGGCAGCAGCTTAGCGCGGGGACCCTCTAACTATGGCTACACCTTC.

CDR3 sequence reads: CASSLGTSGGGGTQYF. DNA of the CDR3: TGTGCCAGCAGTTTAGGGACTAGCGGGGGTGGGGGGACCCAGTACTTC. The chain joins TRBV27 to TRBJ2-5, with 14 bases identical to TRBD2. The CDR3 is 16 residues long. V gave up 2 bases and J gave up 7 bases; unmatched junction bases: 6. Germline CDR1 reads MNHEY; CDR2 reads SMNVEV (reference sequence).

This chain connects TRBV6-5 to TRBJ2-7, with no clear D. This CDR3 region has 11 residues. Germline CDR1 and CDR2: MNHEY and SVGAGI. Trimming shortened V by 2 bases and J by 5 bases, and 4 bases separated the two germline ends. This CDR3 is CASSYLHEQYF. CDR3 sequence (DNA): TGTGCCAGCAGTTACCTTCACGAGCAGTACTTC.

V and J are TRBV18 and TRBJ2-1; a weak D match, TRBD2 (6 bases). Germline lookup yields CDR1 KGHSH and CDR2 LQKENI. The V gene lost 5 bases and the J gene lost 10 bases, with 15 bases spanning the gap. The CDR3 spans 13 residues. The CDR3 bases are TGTGCCAGCTCAACCAGGGCCGCGGGGGAGCAGTTCTTC. This codes for CASSTRAAGEQFF.